The 20 T cell receptor beta chains given below trace back to one sample, sequenced in a study of blood T cells in healthy people across ages (dated by TCRdb to 2014 to 2015). Receptor amplification or capture employed 5' RACE. TCRdb lists the instrument as Illumina HiSeq 2500. The second PCR ran for about 6 to 11 cycles and used a J-beta primer mix along with a sample-barcoded 5' primer. TCRdb took the public reads, trimmed them with fastp at Q25, ran MiXCR for clone calling and kept in-frame beta chains. Entries that share a CDR3 protein sequence are merged under the most common genes and DNA. The sample records 780,000 or so distinct CDR3 sequences, approximately 60% of which are singletons. The ten largest clones represent roughly 25% of the sample. Sequenced sample: blood. Every receptor here comes from a man aged 40-49 years in good health.

The chain carries TRBV20-1 and TRBJ2-3, with unresolved D. Trimming cost V 3 bases and J 2 bases, with 9 bases left between them. The CDR3 is 13 residues long. Germline assignment: CDR1 DFQATT and CDR2 SNEGSKA (reference sequence). CDR3: CSARTGLTDTQYF. CDR3 in DNA: TGCAGTGCTAGGACCGGTCTCACAGATACGCAGTATTTT.

V usage is TRBV5-1 and J usage is TRBJ1-1; tentative D call: TRBD1 (5 bases). CDR1 SGHRS and CDR2 YFSETQ come from the germline V gene. This CDR3 has 15 residues. With 4 bases removed from V and 0 bases from J, the gap between germline ends came to 13 bases. The CDR3 here is CASSPRRGLNTEAFF. The CDR3 DNA reads as TGCGCCAGCAGCCCCCGGCGGGGCTTGAACACTGAAGCTTTCTTT.

The chain recombines TRBV7-9 with TRBJ2-7, with a tentative D call TRBD2 (5 bases). V was trimmed by 9 bases and J by 2 bases, leaving 14 bases between them. Germline-derived CDR1 and CDR2 are SEHNR and FQNEAQ (reference sequence). This CDR3 has 13 amino acids. The CDR3 DNA reads as TGTGCCAGTACGAGGGAAATCGCCTACGAGCAGTACTTC. It is translated as CASTREIAYEQYF.

The chain links TRBV28 to TRBJ1-2, with D possibly TRBD1 on 5 matching bases. V lost 5 bases to trimming and J lost 0 bases, with 13 bases between them. Germline V lookup: CDR1 MDHEN, CDR2 SYDVKM. This CDR3 spans 15 amino acids. In DNA form, the CDR3 reads TGTGCCAGCAGTAGGCAGGGCTTAGCTAACTATGGCTACACCTTC. This gives the protein CASSRQGLANYGYTF.

CDR3 sequence reads: CAISESWQGTSEAFF. In DNA, the CDR3 is TGTGCCATCAGTGAGTCGTGGCAGGGGACCTCTGAAGCTTTCTTT. The chain is built from TRBV10-3 and TRBJ1-1; D might be TRBD1 (6 bases). The length of the CDR3 is 15 residues. V lost 0 bases and J 6 bases, leaving 14 bases between the germline ends. Germline-derived CDR1 and CDR2 are ENHRY and SYGVKD.

This clonotype was counted a single time. The chain joins TRBV20-1 to TRBJ2-1; D not resolved. This CDR3 has 14 residues. Trimming left V 1 base short and J 0 bases short, with 7 bases between. Germline V lookup: CDR1 DFQATT, CDR2 SNEGSKA (reference sequence). The CDR3 DNA reads TGCAGTGCTAGAGGACCGATCTCCTACAATGAGCAGTTCTTC. Protein sequence: CSARGPISYNEQFF.

This chain joins TRBV15 and TRBJ2-7, with D maybe TRBD2 (5 bases). This CDR3 comprises 13 residues. The ends were cut back, 7 bases at V and 3 bases at J, with 13 bases in the middle. Germline CDR1 LNHNV, CDR2 YYDKDF (reference sequence). The CDR3 is CATNRGLNYEQYF. In DNA form, the CDR3 reads TGTGCCACCAACCGAGGACTTAACTACGAGCAGTACTTC.

The chain couples TRBV11-2 to TRBJ2-1; D uncertain. Germline CDR1 reads SGHAT; CDR2 reads FQNNGV. CDR3 length: 12 amino acids. Deletions cut 2 bases from V and 9 bases from J, with 8 bases between. The CDR3 protein is CASSLRSVEQFF. The CDR3 bases are TGTGCCAGCAGCTTAAGGAGCGTTGAGCAGTTCTTC. Looking up the rest from reference TRBV11-2 and TRBJ2-1 gives the full variable domain: EAGVAQSPRYKIIEKRQSVAFWCNPISGHATLYWYQQILGQGPKLLIQFQNNGVVDDSQLPKDRFSAERLKGVDSTLKIQPAKLEDSAVYLCASSLRSVEQFFGPGTRLTVL.

This clonotype was found a few times. The rearrangement joins TRBV7-8 to TRBJ2-1, with D perhaps TRBD2 (5 bases). V was cut by 4 bases and J by 13 bases, with 11 bases left in between. Germline V gene lookup returns CDR1 SGHVS and CDR2 FQNEAQ. The CDR3 has 11 amino acids. The CDR3 DNA follows: TGTGCCAGCAGCTCCGGAGAGGGCCAGTTCTTC. It translates to CASSSGEGQFF. The whole variable domain, filled in from reference TRBV7-8 and TRBJ2-1, reads GAGVSQSPRYKVAKRGQDVALRCDPISGHVSLFWYQQALGQGPEFLTYFQNEAQLDKSGLPSDRFFAERPEGSVSTLKIQRTQQEDSAVYLCASSSGEGQFFGPGTRLTVL.

This clonotype was observed a few times. The J gene is TRBJ2-1, the V gene TRBV29-1, with TRBD1 as a possible D gene (6 bases). With 8 bases removed from V and 7 bases from J, the gap between germline ends came to 15 bases. CDR3 length equals 12 residues. The germline V gene has CDR1 SQVTM and CDR2 ANQGSEA. This CDR3 is CSLLRGFNEQFF. CDR3 coding DNA: TGCAGCCTCCTGAGGGGGTTTAATGAGCAGTTCTTC.

Only one count was recorded for this clonotype. The chain couples TRBV2 to TRBJ2-7, with 8 bases fitting TRBD2. Germline-derived CDR1 and CDR2 are SNHLY and FYNNEI. The CDR3 covers 15 residues. The trim removed 5 bases at V and 7 bases at J, leaving 13 bases unmatched. The CDR3 DNA follows: TGTGCCAGCAGTTTTCCGGGACTAGAGCCAAGAGAGCAGTACTTC. Residues: CASSFPGLEPREQYF.

This rearrangement joins TRBV10-3 to TRBJ1-4; D might be TRBD1 (5 bases). This CDR3 contains 13 residues. Trimming cost V 8 bases and J 4 bases, with 11 bases left between them. Germline values: CDR1 ENHRY, CDR2 SYGVKD. CDR3 sequence reads: CAIGSGNNEKLFF. The CDR3 bases are TGTGCCATCGGGTCAGGGAATAATGAAAAACTGTTTTTT.

The J gene is TRBJ1-1, the V gene TRBV5-1; 8 bases align to TRBD1. Germline CDR1 SGHRS, CDR2 YFSETQ. The length of the CDR3 is 14 residues. Trimming cost V 4 bases and J 6 bases; bases outside gene matches: 8. In DNA form, the CDR3 reads TGCGCCAGCAGCGTTGACAGGGGATTATCTGAAGCTTTCTTT. This encodes CASSVDRGLSEAFF.

The chain joins TRBV7-8 to TRBJ2-6, with 11 bases fitting TRBD1. V lost 2 bases, J lost 2 bases, and 14 bases stayed unmatched. The CDR3 runs to 21 residues. Per germline, CDR1 SGHVS and CDR2 FQNEAQ. This CDR3 reads CASSLLGRDGQGAPGANVLTF. In DNA, the CDR3 is TGTGCCAGCAGCTTACTGGGTCGGGACGGACAGGGGGCGCCTGGGGCCAACGTCCTGACTTTC.

V and J are TRBV5-1 and TRBJ2-3, with TRBD2 as a possible D gene (6 bases). The CDR3 consists of 15 residues. With 4 bases removed from V and 4 bases from J, the gap between germline ends came to 16 bases. The germline gives CDR1 SGHRS, CDR2 YFSETQ. CDR3 in DNA: TGCGCCAGCAGCGACGGGCGGGGCGAGTCAGATACGCAGTATTTT. Its protein is CASSDGRGESDTQYF.

CDR3: CASSQERTGNSPLHF. The DNA for the CDR3 is TGTGCCAGCAGCCAAGAAAGGACAGGCAATTCACCCCTCCACTTT. The rearrangement joins TRBV3-1 to TRBJ1-6; TRBD1 matches at 7 bases. From germline, CDR1 is LGHDT and CDR2 YNNKEL (reference sequence). The ends lost 0 bases at V and 7 bases at J; junction bases unmatched: 3. CDR3 size: 15 residues.

This chain links TRBV10-2 with TRBJ2-7; no reliable D call. Germline V gene data show CDR1 as WSHSY and CDR2 as SAAADI. Deletions cut 7 bases from V and 0 bases from J, with 10 bases between. This CDR3 is built from 13 residues. The CDR3: CASTGGSSYEQYF. CDR3 bases: TGCGCCAGCACTGGTGGAAGCTCCTACGAGCAGTACTTC.

This chain joins TRBV20-1 and TRBJ1-2; maybe TRBD1 (5 bases). The germline V gene has CDR1 DFQATT and CDR2 SNEGSKA (reference sequence). V lost 5 bases to trimming and J lost 4 bases, with 11 bases between them. There are 12 residues in the CDR3. CDR3 DNA sequence: TGCAGTGCTTCAGGGTGGGCCTATGGCTACACCTTC. As protein: CSASGWAYGYTF.

The chain has TRBV7-2 and TRBJ2-5; D is undetermined. Germline values: CDR1 SGHTA, CDR2 FQGNSA. V lost 1 base, J lost 4 bases, and 10 bases lay in between. The CDR3 contains 14 residues. The CDR3 sequence is CASSLDPAPETQYF. The CDR3 bases are TGTGCCAGCAGCTTAGATCCAGCTCCAGAGACCCAGTACTTC.

J is TRBJ2-7 and V is TRBV5-6, with 7 bases aligning to TRBD1. Germline CDR1 reads SGHDT; CDR2 reads YYEEEE. The trim removed 4 bases at V and 3 bases at J, leaving 13 bases unmatched. The CDR3 contains 16 residues. The CDR3 coding sequence is TGTGCCAGCAGCAAACGACAGGGACGACTCTACTACGAGCAGTACTTC. Its translation is CASSKRQGRLYYEQYF.